Below, 13 T cell receptor beta chains from the same sample are listed, as sequenced in a study of T-cell memory formation after mild COVID-19. TCRdb independently ran MiXCR on the 5' RACE reads; one entry per CDR3 protein. The data hold 450,000 to 650,000 distinct CDR3 sequences, with more than 15% observed a single time. Material for sequencing was PBMCs or a T cell subset sorted from them (not recorded which). Receptors were obtained from an adult woman who had mild COVID-19 (a few samples of this study predate the infection). Cell type and time point are not known.

This clonotype occurred a few times. The chain uses TRBV5-1 and TRBJ2-1; perhaps TRBD1 as D (5 bases). The CDR3 sequence is 15 residues long. Trimming stripped 4 bases from V and 8 bases from J, with 19 bases between. Per the germline V gene, CDR1 is SGHRS and CDR2 is YFSETQ. The DNA for the CDR3 is TGCGCCAGCAGCGGGCAGAAATTAGGGGCCGATGAGCAGTTCTTC. Residues: CASSGQKLGADEQFF.

Many counts were recorded for this clonotype. V is TRBV29-1 and J is TRBJ2-7; 10 bases fit TRBD2. This CDR3 region has 13 residues. V lost 1 base and J lost 5; bases outside the gene matches: 2. The germline V gene has CDR1 SQVTM and CDR2 ANQGSEA. CDR3 nucleotide sequence: TGCAGCGTTGAAGTCCTAGCGGGAGACGAGCAGTACTTC. Amino acids: CSVEVLAGDEQYF.

The chain employs TRBV9 and TRBJ1-3; D not resolved. Germline V gene lookup returns CDR1 SGDLS and CDR2 YYNGEE. V gave up 3 bases and J gave up 1 base, with 14 bases separating them. The CDR3 loop spans 16 amino acids. CDR3 sequence (DNA): TGTGCCAGCAGCGCCCGACATTCTACATCTGGAAACACCATATATTTT. It is translated as CASSARHSTSGNTIYF.

V and J are TRBV6-2 or TRBV6-3 and TRBJ2-7, with unresolved D. V was trimmed by 0 bases and J by 0 bases, leaving 6 bases between them. Germline CDR1 is MNHEY and CDR2 is SVGEGT. The CDR3 totals 14 residues. For the CDR3, the DNA is TGTGCCAGCAGTTACTCCCAGGTCTCCTACGAGCAGTACTTC. It yields the protein CASSYSQVSYEQYF.

This sequence joins TRBV27 and TRBJ2-7; D may correspond to TRBD1 or TRBD2 (5 bases each). V was clipped by 8 bases and J by 12 bases, with 29 bases between them. In germline, CDR1 is MNHEY, CDR2 SMNVEV (reference sequence). The CDR3 spans 15 residues. DNA of the CDR3: TGTGCCAGCCTTAGTACCCCCCCGGGGCCTCCCGCTTGGTACTTC. Its translation: CASLSTPPGPPAWYF.

The J gene is TRBJ2-2, the V gene TRBV29-1; D is ambiguous. Trimming shortened V by 0 bases and J by 2 bases, and 10 bases separated the two germline ends. Germline lookup yields CDR1 SQVTM and CDR2 ANQGSEA. The CDR3 is made up of 15 amino acids. The DNA of the CDR3 is TGCAGCGTTGAAGATCTTTGGGGAAACACCGGGGAGCTGTTTTTT. Translation: CSVEDLWGNTGELFF.

The chain carries TRBV9 and TRBJ2-7; 11 nucleotides line up with TRBD1. CDR3 length equals 15 residues. V was clipped by 2 bases and J by 3 bases; unmatched bases: 4. From germline, CDR1 is SGDLS and CDR2 YYNGEE. This CDR3 reads CASSVGQGAVYEQYF. CDR3 coding DNA: TGTGCCAGCAGCGTTGGACAGGGGGCTGTCTACGAGCAGTACTTC.

This clonotype was observed a few times. V gene TRBV29-1 combines with J gene TRBJ2-7; D not certain. The CDR3 length is 13 residues. Trimming removed 0 bases at V and 2 bases at J, with 8 bases between. Germline CDR1 reads SQVTM; CDR2 reads ANQGSEA. The CDR3 DNA reads TGCAGCGTTGAAGAAAACATCGCCTACGAGCAGTACTTC. It specifies CSVEENIAYEQYF.

The sample holds a few counts of this clonotype. This chain uses TRBV7-9 with TRBJ2-1, with 7 bases identical to TRBD2. The CDR3 length is 13 residues. Trimming at V came to 9 bases and at J to 2 bases, leaving 4 bases not matched to a gene. The germline CDR1 and CDR2 sequences are SEHNR and FQNEAQ (reference sequence). The CDR3: CASERGTYNEQFF. As DNA, the CDR3 is TGTGCCAGTGAGCGGGGCACCTACAATGAGCAGTTCTTC.

In this sample, this clonotype turned up many times. The V call is TRBV27, the J call TRBJ2-7; 8 bases fit TRBD1. Germline loops: CDR1 MNHEY, CDR2 SMNVEV (reference sequence). The CDR3 length is 15 residues. Trimming cost V 3 bases and J 0 bases; bases outside gene matches: 4. The CDR3 DNA reads TGTGCCAGCAGTTTTTTGGGACAGGTCTCCTACGAGCAGTACTTC. It is translated as CASSFLGQVSYEQYF.

The chain recombines TRBV3-1 with TRBJ2-7; the D is unclear. V lost 3 bases to trimming and J lost 2 bases, with 11 bases between them. The CDR3 spans 14 residues. The germline V gene has CDR1 LGHDT and CDR2 YNNKEL (reference sequence). CDR3 bases: TGTGCCAGCAGCCATGTAGAGGCCGCCTACGAGCAGTACTTC. Encoded protein: CASSHVEAAYEQYF.

This clonotype occurred many times. The V and J genes are TRBV27 and TRBJ1-6; a weak D match, TRBD1 (5 bases). V lost 5 bases, J lost 6 bases, and 14 bases lay in between. Per the germline V gene, CDR1 is MNHEY and CDR2 is SMNVEV (reference sequence). The CDR3 totals 15 residues. The chain's CDR3 is CASSPSGRFNSPLHF. The CDR3 DNA sequence: TGTGCCAGCAGTCCGTCGGGACGGTTTAATTCACCCCTCCACTTT.

This clonotype was seen a handful of times. This sequence joins TRBV11-3 and TRBJ2-7, with TRBD2 matching over 8 bases. The CDR3 covers 16 residues. Looked up from germline, CDR1 is SGHNT and CDR2 is YENEEA. V shed 0 bases, J shed 1 base, and the junction held 5 bases outside the gene matches. The DNA of the CDR3 is TGTGCCAGCAGCTTAGACGGACTAGCAGGTTCCTACGAGCAGTACTTC. Residues: CASSLDGLAGSYEQYF.